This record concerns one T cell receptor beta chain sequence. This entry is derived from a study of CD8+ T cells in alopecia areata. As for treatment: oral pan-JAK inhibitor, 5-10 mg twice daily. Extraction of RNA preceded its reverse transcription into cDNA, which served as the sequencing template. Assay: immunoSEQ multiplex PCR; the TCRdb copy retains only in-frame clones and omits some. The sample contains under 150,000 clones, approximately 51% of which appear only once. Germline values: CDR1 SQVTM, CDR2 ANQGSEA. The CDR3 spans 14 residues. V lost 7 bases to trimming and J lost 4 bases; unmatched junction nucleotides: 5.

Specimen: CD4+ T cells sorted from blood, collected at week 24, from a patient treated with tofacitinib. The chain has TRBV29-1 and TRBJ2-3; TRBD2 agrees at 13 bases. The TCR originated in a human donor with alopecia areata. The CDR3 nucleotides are TGCAGCGCCAGGACTAGCGGGGGATCAGATACGCAGTATTTT. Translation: CSARTSGGSDTQYF.